This T cell receptor beta chain was found in a study of T-cell reconstitution after alpha-beta-depleted transplantation in children. Study findings and constraints: Expanded graft clones, several hundred of them, were reportedly the source of alpha-beta T cells about two months after transplant.

The CDR3 has 14 residues. V was trimmed by 0 bases and J by 7 bases, leaving 13 bases between them. Looked up from germline, CDR1 is DFQATT and CDR2 is SNEGSKA (reference sequence). Details on this clonotype: Its antigen is undetermined.

The library targeted TCRbeta and was prepared with unique molecular identifiers. Each CDR3 protein gets one entry after TCRdb re-called the PCR reads with MiXCR. The data show some 350,000 distinct CDR3 sequences, roughly 15% seen once. The material was PBMCs, mostly from graft donor cells, obtained 360 days after TCRalphabeta/CD19-depleted stem cell transplant. The source of this sequence is a male patient between 2 and 10 years old who had a stem cell transplant for acute lymphoblastic leukemia, so the T cells may come from the graft donor. V is TRBV20-1 and J is TRBJ1-5; D is uncertain. CDR3 nucleotide sequence: TGCAGTGCTAGAGATATGAGGGCTGGGCAGCCCCAGCATTTT. Its protein product is CSARDMRAGQPQHF.